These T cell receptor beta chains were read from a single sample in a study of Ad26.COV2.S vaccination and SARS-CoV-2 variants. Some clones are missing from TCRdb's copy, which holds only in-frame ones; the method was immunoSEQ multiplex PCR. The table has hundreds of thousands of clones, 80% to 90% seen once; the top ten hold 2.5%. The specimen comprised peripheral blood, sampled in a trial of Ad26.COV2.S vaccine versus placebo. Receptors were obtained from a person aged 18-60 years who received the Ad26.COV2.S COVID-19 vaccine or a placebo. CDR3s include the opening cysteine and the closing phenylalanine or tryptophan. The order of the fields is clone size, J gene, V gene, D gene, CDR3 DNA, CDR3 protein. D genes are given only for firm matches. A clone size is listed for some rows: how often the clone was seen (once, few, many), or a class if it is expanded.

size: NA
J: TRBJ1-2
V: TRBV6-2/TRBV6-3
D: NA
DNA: TGTGCCAGCAGTAAGGGCACCCTCGGTGACTATGGCTACACCTTC
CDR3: CASSKGTLGDYGYTF

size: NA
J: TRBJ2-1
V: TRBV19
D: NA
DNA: TGTGCCAGTAGTATTTTGGAGGCCTACAATGAGCAGTTCTTC
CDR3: CASSILEAYNEQFF

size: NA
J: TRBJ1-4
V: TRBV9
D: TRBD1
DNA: TGTGCCAGCAGCGTATACAGGGGGACGGGGGAAAAACTGTTTTTT
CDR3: CASSVYRGTGEKLFF

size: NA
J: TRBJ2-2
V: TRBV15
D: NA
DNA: TGTGCCACCAGCAGAGCCGACCGGAACACCGGGGAGCTGTTTTTT
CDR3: CATSRADRNTGELFF

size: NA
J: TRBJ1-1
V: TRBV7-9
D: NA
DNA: TGTGCCAGCAGCCAGACAATGAACACTGAAGCTTTCTTT
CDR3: CASSQTMNTEAFF

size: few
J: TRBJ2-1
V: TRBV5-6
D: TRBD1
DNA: TGTGCCAGCAGCTCCAGGGGGCTGAGCTCCTACAATGAGCAGTTCTTC
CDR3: CASSSRGLSSYNEQFF

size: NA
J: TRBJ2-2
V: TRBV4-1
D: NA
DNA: TGCGCCAGCAGCCTACTGGCCCAGTCTCTTTACGGGGAGCTGTTTTTT
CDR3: CASSLLAQSLYGELFF

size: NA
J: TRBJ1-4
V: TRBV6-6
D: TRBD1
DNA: TGTGCCAGCAGTTTCGGACAGGGGGCTGAAAAACTGTTTTTT
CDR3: CASSFGQGAEKLFF

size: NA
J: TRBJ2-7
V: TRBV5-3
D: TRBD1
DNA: TGTGCCAGAAGATTCCGGGACAGGGGGGGATCCTACGAGCAGTACTTC
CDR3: CARRFRDRGGSYEQYF

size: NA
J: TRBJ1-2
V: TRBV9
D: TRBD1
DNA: TGTGCCAGCAGCAAAGACAGGGCTAACTATGGCTACACCTTC
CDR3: CASSKDRANYGYTF

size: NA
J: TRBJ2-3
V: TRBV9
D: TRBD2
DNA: TGTGCCAGCAGCGTAGTTGCAGCGGGGGGGGATACGCAGTATTTT
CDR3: CASSVVAAGGDTQYF

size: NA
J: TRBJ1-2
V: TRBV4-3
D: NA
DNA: TGCGCCAGCAGCCAACATTACCCGGGACCCTACTACTATGGCTACACCTTC
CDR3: CASSQHYPGPYYYGYTF

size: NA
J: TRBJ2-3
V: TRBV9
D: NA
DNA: TGTGCCAGCAGCGCTAATAGTTTCCCCACCGGTACGCAGTATTTT
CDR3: CASSANSFPTGTQYF

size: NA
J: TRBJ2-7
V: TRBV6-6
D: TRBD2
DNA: TGTGCCAGCAGCTGGGTCGCGGGGGAGACCTACGAGCAGTACTTC
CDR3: CASSWVAGETYEQYF

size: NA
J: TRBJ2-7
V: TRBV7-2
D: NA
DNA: TGTGCCAGCAGCACTGACAGTAGCTACGAGCAGTACTTC
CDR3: CASSTDSSYEQYF

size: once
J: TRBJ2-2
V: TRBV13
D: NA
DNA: TGTGCCAGCAGCTCCCAGGGCATCGGAGCCGGGGAGCTGTTTTTT
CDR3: CASSSQGIGAGELFF

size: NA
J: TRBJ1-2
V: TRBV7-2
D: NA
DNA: TGTGCCAGCAGCTTAGAAAGCGCCTGGTATGGCTACACCTTC
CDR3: CASSLESAWYGYTF

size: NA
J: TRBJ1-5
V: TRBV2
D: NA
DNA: TGTGCCAGCACGAACCGGGCCCTAAATCAGCCCCAGCATTTT
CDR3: CASTNRALNQPQHF

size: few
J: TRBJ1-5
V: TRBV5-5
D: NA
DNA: TGTGCCAGCAGCCCATTGGGTGATCAGCCCCAGCATTTT
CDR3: CASSPLGDQPQHF

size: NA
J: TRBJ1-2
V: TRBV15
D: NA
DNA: TGTGCCACCAGCAGAGACAGATTCTATGGCTACACCTTC
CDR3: CATSRDRFYGYTF

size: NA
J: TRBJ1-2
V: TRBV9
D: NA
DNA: TGTGCCAGCAGCGCCCAGTGGGGACAACGGTCTGGCTACACCTTC
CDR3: CASSAQWGQRSGYTF

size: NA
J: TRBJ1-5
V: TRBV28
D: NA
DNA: TGTGCCAGCCAGCAGGGCAATCAGCCCCAGCATTTT
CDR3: CASQQGNQPQHF

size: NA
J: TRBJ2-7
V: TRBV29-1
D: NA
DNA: TGCAGCGCGTTCGGGCCAGACTACGAGCAGTACTTC
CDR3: CSAFGPDYEQYF

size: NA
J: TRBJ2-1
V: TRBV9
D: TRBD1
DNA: TGTGCCAGCAGCGTAGGACAGGGGCACAATGAGCAGTTCTTC
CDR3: CASSVGQGHNEQFF

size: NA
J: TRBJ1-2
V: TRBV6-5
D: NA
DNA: TGTGCCAGCAGTTACTCGAAGGTTAACTATGGCTACACCTTC
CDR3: CASSYSKVNYGYTF

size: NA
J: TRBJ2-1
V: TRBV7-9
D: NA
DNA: TGTGCCAGCAGCTTATCCCCGGGGAGCTCCTACAATGAGCAGTTCTTC
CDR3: CASSLSPGSSYNEQFF

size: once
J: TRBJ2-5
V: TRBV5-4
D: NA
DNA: TGTGCCAGCAGCCCCCCCGACCCGGAGACCCAGTACTTC
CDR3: CASSPPDPETQYF

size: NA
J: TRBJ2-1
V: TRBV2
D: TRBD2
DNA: TGTGCCAGCAGTGAAAGAGCGGGAGATGAGCAGTTCTTC
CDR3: CASSERAGDEQFF

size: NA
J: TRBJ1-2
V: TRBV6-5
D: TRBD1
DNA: TGTGCCAGCAGGCCACAGGGGAACTATGGCTACACCTTC
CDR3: CASRPQGNYGYTF

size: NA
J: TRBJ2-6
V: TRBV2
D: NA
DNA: TGTGCCAGCAGGCTCGACGGTGCCGCTGGGGCCAACGTCCTGACTTTC
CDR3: CASRLDGAAGANVLTF

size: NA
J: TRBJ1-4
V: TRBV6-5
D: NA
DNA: TGTGCCAGCAGTTCGGACGGGAGGGAAAAACTGTTTTTT
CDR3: CASSSDGREKLFF

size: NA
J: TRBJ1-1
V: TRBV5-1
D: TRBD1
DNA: TGCGCCAGCAGCGGGGACAGGTGGTTGGACACTGAAGCTTTCTTT
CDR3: CASSGDRWLDTEAFF

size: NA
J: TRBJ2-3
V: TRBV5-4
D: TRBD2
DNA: TGTGCCAGCAGTACCCGGACTAGCGCAACCACAGATACGCAGTATTTT
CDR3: CASSTRTSATTDTQYF

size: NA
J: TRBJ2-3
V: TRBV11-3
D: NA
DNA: TGTGCCAGCAGCTTGCTACGGGACTCCCGTGACACAGATACGCAGTATTTT
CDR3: CASSLLRDSRDTDTQYF

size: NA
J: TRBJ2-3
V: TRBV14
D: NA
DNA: TGTGCCAGCAGCCAGTTTGGAGTGATGCAGTATTTT
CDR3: CASSQFGVMQYF

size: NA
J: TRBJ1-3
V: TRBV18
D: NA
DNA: TGTGCCAGCTCACCACCCGGGGCTCTCTCTGGAAACACCATATATTTT
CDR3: CASSPPGALSGNTIYF

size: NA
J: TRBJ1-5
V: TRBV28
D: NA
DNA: TGTGCCAGCAGTTCTTTTGGTAGCAATCAGCCCCAGCATTTT
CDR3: CASSSFGSNQPQHF

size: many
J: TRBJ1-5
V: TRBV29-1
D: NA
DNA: TGCAGCGCCGGGAACCCGGGTGCCCAGCATTTT
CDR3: CSAGNPGAQHF

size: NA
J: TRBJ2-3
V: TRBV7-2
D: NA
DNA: TGTGCCAGCAGCCTCCAGACAGGGAGGACAGATACGCAGTATTTT
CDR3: CASSLQTGRTDTQYF

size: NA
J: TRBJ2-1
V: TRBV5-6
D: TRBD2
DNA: TGTGCCAGCAGCTTGAGGCGGGGGTACTACAATGAGCAGTTCTTC
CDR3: CASSLRRGYYNEQFF

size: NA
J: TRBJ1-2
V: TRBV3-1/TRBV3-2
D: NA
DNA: TGTGCCAGCACCTATTCAAACTATGGCTACACCTTC
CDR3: CASTYSNYGYTF

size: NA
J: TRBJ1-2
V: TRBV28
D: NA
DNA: TGTGCCAGCAGTTTAGCCGGGGTCACCTATGGCTACACCTTC
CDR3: CASSLAGVTYGYTF

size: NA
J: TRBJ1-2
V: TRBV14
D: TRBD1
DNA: TGTGCCAGCAGCCAAGATGCAGGGGGGTTTCCTTATGGCTACACCTTC
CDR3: CASSQDAGGFPYGYTF

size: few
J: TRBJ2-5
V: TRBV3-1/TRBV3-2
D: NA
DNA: TGTGCCAGCAGCCATCGATCCCAGGAGACCCAGTACTTC
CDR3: CASSHRSQETQYF

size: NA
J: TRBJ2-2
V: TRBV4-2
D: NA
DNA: TGTGCCAGCAGCCAAGATCATAACGCCGGGGAGCTGTTTTTT
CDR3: CASSQDHNAGELFF

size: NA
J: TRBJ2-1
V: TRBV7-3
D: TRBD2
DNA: TGTGCCAGCAGCTGGGGGGGCTACAATGAGCAGTTCTTC
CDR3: CASSWGGYNEQFF

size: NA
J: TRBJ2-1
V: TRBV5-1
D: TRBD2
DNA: TGCGCCAGCAGCCGAGGACTAGCGTTTTACAATGAGCAGTTCTTC
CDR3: CASSRGLAFYNEQFF

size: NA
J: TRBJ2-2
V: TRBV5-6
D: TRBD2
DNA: TGTGCCAGCAGCTTATTAGCGGGGGGGCAACACACCGGGGAGCTGTTTTTT
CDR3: CASSLLAGGQHTGELFF

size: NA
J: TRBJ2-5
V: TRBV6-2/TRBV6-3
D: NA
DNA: TGTGCCAGCAGTTACGGGGGATCCCAAGAGACCCAGTACTTC
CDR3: CASSYGGSQETQYF

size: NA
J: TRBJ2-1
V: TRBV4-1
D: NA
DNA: TGCGCCAGCAGCCAGGTGTGGGATGAGCAGTTCTTC
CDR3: CASSQVWDEQFF

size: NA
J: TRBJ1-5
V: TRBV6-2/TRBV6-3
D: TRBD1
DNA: TGTGCCAGCAGTGGGCCGGGACAGCTTCTCAATCAGCCCCAGCATTTT
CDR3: CASSGPGQLLNQPQHF

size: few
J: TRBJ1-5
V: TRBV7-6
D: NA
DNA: TGTGCCAGCAGCGCAGATGTGTATAGCAATCAGCCCCAGCATTTT
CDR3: CASSADVYSNQPQHF